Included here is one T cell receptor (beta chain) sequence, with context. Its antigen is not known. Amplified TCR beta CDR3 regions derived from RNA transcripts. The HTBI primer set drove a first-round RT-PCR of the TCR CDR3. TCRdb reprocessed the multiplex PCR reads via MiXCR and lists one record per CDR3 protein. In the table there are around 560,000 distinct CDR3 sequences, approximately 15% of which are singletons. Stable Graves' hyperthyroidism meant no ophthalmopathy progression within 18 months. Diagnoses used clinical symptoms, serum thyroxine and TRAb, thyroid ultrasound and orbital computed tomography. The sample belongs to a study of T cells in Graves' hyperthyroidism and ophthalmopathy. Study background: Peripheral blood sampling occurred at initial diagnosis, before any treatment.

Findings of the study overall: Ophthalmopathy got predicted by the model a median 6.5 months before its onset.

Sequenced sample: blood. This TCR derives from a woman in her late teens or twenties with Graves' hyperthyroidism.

The CDR3 bases are TGTGCCAGCAGTTTTGGACAGGGGTTGGGAACTGAAGCTTTCTTT. This translates into CASSFGQGLGTEAFF. The V gene is TRBV6-2 or TRBV6-3, the J gene TRBJ1-1; 9 positions match TRBD1. Trimming cost V 4 bases and J 5 bases; bases outside gene matches: 8. The germline V gene encodes CDR1 MNHEY and CDR2 SVGEGT. The CDR3 extends over 15 amino acids.